This passage covers 16 T cell receptor beta chains from one sample sequenced in a study of T-cell reconstitution after alpha-beta-depleted transplantation in children. Molecular barcoding with unique molecular identifiers was used for the TCRbeta library. A single record per CDR3 protein comes from TCRdb applying MiXCR to the PCR reads. The profile covers about 460,000 distinct CDR3 sequences, with 10% appearing a single time and about 2% taken by the ten largest. Sequencing was performed on PBMCs, taken before TCRalphabeta/CD19-depleted stem cell transplant. The receptor source for this set is a child between 2 and 9 years old with inherited bone marrow failure, due to receive a stem cell transplant.

This clonotype was seen many times. The chain recombines TRBV4-3 with TRBJ2-1; no firm D call. Germline V gives CDR1 LGHNA, CDR2 YSLEER. The CDR3 extends over 16 amino acids. Trimming removed 0 bases at V and 1 base at J, with 10 bases between. CDR3: CASSQESFSSYNEQFF. The CDR3 nucleotides read TGCGCCAGCAGCCAAGAAAGCTTTTCATCCTACAATGAGCAGTTCTTC.

This clonotype was picked up a small number of times. The chain has TRBV29-1 and TRBJ2-3, with 10 bases matching TRBD2. The germline gives CDR1 SQVTM, CDR2 ANQGSEA. Germline trimming cut 6 bases from V and 7 bases from J; bases unmatched to any gene: 10. The CDR3 runs 14 residues. CDR3 residues: CSVVSGRAGNTQYF. The CDR3 DNA sequence: TGCAGCGTGGTAAGCGGGAGGGCCGGAAATACGCAGTATTTT.

This clonotype was counted ten times or more. This sequence joins TRBV14 and TRBJ2-7; 8 bases align to TRBD1. CDR1 SGHDN and CDR2 FVKESK come from the germline V gene. V shed 3 bases, J shed 12 bases, and the junction held 22 bases outside the gene matches. The CDR3 consists of 17 residues. The CDR3 nucleotides read TGTGCCAGCAGCCAGTCAACCGGGACAGGACTTTTCCTGCGTCGGTACTTC. Protein sequence: CASSQSTGTGLFLRRYF. Complete variable domain (other parts from reference TRBV14 and TRBJ2-7): EAGVTQFPSHSVIEKGQTVTLRCDPISGHDNLYWYRRVMGKEIKFLLHFVKESKQDESGMPNNRFLAERTGGTYSTLKVQPAELEDSGVYFCASSQSTGTGLFLRRYFGPGTRLTVT.

This clonotype was observed a few times. The chain couples TRBV2 to TRBJ2-1; D may correspond to TRBD1 or TRBD2 (6 bases each). The CDR3 is 17 residues long. Germline V CDR1 and CDR2: SNHLY, FYNNEI. Trimming pared 2 bases from V and 8 bases from J, leaving 22 bases between. The CDR3 loop is CASSEPIGGGIRDEQFF. For the CDR3, the DNA is TGTGCCAGCAGTGAACCAATAGGGGGAGGAATAAGGGATGAGCAGTTCTTC.

The chain is built from TRBV21-1 and TRBJ2-1; the table's D gene call, TRBD2, was not cross checked with the DNA. TRBV21-1 is tagged as a pseudogene. This CDR3 is built from 18 residues. The CDR3 DNA sequence: TGTGCCAGCAGCGCCCGTGGATTCGCGGGAGGGCCTCCTAATGAGCAGTTCTTC. It codes for CASSARGFAGGPPNEQFF.

The chain carries TRBV11-2 and TRBJ2-1; D is possibly TRBD2 (6 bases). In germline, CDR1 is SGHAT, CDR2 FQNNGV. The CDR3 sequence is 16 residues long. The V gene lost 5 bases and the J gene lost 2 bases, with 16 bases spanning the gap. CDR3 amino acids: CASSRRRDTTYNEQFF. The CDR3 DNA follows: TGTGCCAGCAGCCGTCGGCGGGATACTACCTACAATGAGCAGTTCTTC.

This clonotype was seen more than once but under ten times. The CDR3 is CSVRDPFNNEQFF. CDR3 sequence (DNA): TGCAGTGTCCGGGACCCCTTCAACAATGAGCAGTTCTTC. The chain employs TRBV29-1 and TRBJ2-1; D possibly uses TRBD1 or TRBD2 (5 bases each). Germline V gene data show CDR1 as SQVTM and CDR2 as ANQGSEA. The length of the CDR3 is 13 residues.

The table lists this clonotype with many counts. The chain carries TRBV20-1 and TRBJ1-5; 7 bases match TRBD1. The ends lost 6 bases at V and 0 bases at J; junction bases unmatched: 2. This CDR3 region has 13 residues. CDR1 and CDR2 from the germline V gene are DFQATT and SNEGSKA (reference sequence). This chain's CDR3 is CSANRGSNQPQHF. The CDR3 bases are TGCAGTGCAAACAGGGGTAGCAATCAGCCCCAGCATTTT.

In its sample, this clonotype was seen many times. The gene calls are TRBV12-3 or TRBV12-4 and TRBJ2-1; no firm D call. Deletions cut 2 bases from V and 6 bases from J, with 14 bases between. The CDR3 runs to 15 residues. CDR3: CASSLTLGRSNEQFF. The CDR3 nucleotides are TGTGCCAGCAGTTTAACCCTGGGTCGGTCCAATGAGCAGTTCTTC.

The rearrangement links TRBV27 to TRBJ2-7; 7 bases map to TRBD2. The CDR3 extends over 14 amino acids. Germline CDR1 is MNHEY and CDR2 is SMNVEV (reference sequence). V lost 8 bases and J lost 5; bases outside the gene matches: 12. CDR3: CASREWGGGHEQYF. For the CDR3, the DNA is TGTGCCAGCCGCGAGTGGGGGGGAGGACACGAGCAGTACTTC.

This chain links TRBV20-1 with TRBJ1-5; unclear D gene. The CDR3 loop spans 12 amino acids. CDR1 DFQATT and CDR2 SNEGSKA come from the germline V gene (reference sequence). V shed 0 bases and J shed 9 bases, with 9 bases lying between them. The CDR3 here is CSARDGAGPQHF. In nucleotides, the CDR3 is TGCAGTGCTAGAGATGGAGCAGGGCCCCAGCATTTT.

The chain employs TRBV5-1 and TRBJ2-2; 9 bases are a match to TRBD2. The length of the CDR3 is 15 residues. CDR1 SGHRS and CDR2 YFSETQ come from the germline V gene. J lost 3 bases, V lost 4 bases, and 4 bases had no gene match. CDR3 residues: CASSMTSGYTGELFF. The CDR3 coding sequence is TGCGCCAGCAGCATGACTAGCGGATACACCGGGGAGCTGTTTTTT.

This clonotype occurred a few times. This chain connects TRBV18 to TRBJ1-2; 8 positions agree with TRBD1. The germline V gene has CDR1 KGHSH and CDR2 LQKENI. V lost 5 bases, J lost 8 bases, and 13 bases stayed unmatched. The CDR3 covers 15 residues. CDR3 residues: CASSTSEDRAWGYTF. In nucleotides, the CDR3 is TGTGCCAGCTCAACGAGCGAGGACAGGGCGTGGGGCTACACCTTC.

This clonotype was detected ten times or more. This chain joins TRBV7-9 and TRBJ2-5; D is uncertain. This CDR3 contains 14 residues. Germline V gene lookup returns CDR1 SEHNR and CDR2 FQNEAQ (reference sequence). V was trimmed by 1 base and J by 7 bases, leaving 13 bases between them. The DNA for the CDR3 is TGTGCCAGCAGCTTAGTGTCTGGGTATGGGACCCAGTACTTC. It codes for CASSLVSGYGTQYF.

This clonotype came up many times. This chain links TRBV29-1 with TRBJ2-7; D is unclear. The V and J ends lost 5 bases and 4 bases respectively, with 15 bases between them. The CDR3 is 13 residues long. Germline V gene lookup returns CDR1 SQVTM and CDR2 ANQGSEA. CDR3: CSVRLRFGYEQYF. The DNA for the CDR3 is TGCAGCGTTCGGTTGCGGTTTGGATACGAGCAGTACTTC.

The chain links TRBV7-2 to TRBJ2-7; 8 nucleotides align to TRBD1. The CDR3 spans 15 residues. Germline values: CDR1 SGHTA, CDR2 FQGNSA. With 3 bases clipped from V and 3 bases from J, the junction kept 7 bases outside the gene matches. The CDR3 region is CASSFRQGRIYEQYF. The CDR3 DNA sequence: TGTGCCAGCAGCTTCAGACAGGGGAGAATCTACGAGCAGTACTTC. Full variable domain (rest looked up from reference TRBV7-2 and TRBJ2-7): GAGVSQSPSNKVTEKGKDVELRCDPISGHTALYWYRQSLGQGLEFLIYFQGNSAPDKSGLPSDRFSAERTGGSVSTLTIQRTQQEDSAVYLCASSFRQGRIYEQYFGPGTRLTVT.